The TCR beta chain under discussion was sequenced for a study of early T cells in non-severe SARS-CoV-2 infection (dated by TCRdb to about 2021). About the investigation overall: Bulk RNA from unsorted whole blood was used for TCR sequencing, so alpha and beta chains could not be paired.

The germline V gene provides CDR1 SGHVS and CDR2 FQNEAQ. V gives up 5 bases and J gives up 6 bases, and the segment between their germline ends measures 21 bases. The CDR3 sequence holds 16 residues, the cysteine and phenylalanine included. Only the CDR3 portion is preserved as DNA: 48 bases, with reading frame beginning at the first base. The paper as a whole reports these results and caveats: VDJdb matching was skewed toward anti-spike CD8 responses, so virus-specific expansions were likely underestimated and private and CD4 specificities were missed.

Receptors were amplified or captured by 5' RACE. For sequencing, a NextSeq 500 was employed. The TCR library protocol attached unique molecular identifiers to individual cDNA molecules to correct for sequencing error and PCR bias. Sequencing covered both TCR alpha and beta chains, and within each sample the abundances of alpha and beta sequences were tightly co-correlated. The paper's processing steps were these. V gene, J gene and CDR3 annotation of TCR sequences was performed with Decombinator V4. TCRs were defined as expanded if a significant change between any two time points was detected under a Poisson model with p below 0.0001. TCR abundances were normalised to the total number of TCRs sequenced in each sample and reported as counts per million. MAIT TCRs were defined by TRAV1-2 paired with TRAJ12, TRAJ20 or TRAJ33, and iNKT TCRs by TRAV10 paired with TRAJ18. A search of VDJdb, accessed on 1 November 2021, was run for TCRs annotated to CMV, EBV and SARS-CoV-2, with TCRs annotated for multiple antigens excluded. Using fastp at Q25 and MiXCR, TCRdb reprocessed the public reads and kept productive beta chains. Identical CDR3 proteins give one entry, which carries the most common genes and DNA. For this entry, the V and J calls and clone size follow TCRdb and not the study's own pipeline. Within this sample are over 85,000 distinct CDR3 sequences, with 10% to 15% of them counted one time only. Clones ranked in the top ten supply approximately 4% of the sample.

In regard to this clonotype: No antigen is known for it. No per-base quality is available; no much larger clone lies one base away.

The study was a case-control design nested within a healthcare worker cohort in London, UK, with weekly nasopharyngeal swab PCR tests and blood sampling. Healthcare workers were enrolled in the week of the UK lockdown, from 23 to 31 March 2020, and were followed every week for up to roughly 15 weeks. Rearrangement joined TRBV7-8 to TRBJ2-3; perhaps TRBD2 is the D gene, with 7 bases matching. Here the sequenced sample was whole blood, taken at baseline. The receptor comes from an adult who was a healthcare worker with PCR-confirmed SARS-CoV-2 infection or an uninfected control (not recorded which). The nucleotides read TGTGCCAGCAGCGACGGACTAGGGGGGAATCTGGATACGCAGTATTTT. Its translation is CASSDGLGGNLDTQYF.